This T cell receptor beta chain was captured in a study of blood T cell repertoires in COVID-19. On the study more broadly: PBMCs, B-cell-depleted T cells, or T cells provided the cDNA or gDNA that made up the material.

Measured with immunoSEQ multiplex PCR; TCRdb has only the in-frame clones, and not every one. This sample carries nearly 350,000 clones, over 75% of them seen once, and the ten largest clones take about 0.93%. The CDR3 is made up of 14 amino acids. CDR1 MDHEN and CDR2 SYDVKM come from the germline V gene. V lost 6 bases, J lost 8 bases, and 12 bases stayed unmatched. The sequence derives from a woman aged 25 to 45 who had recovered from COVID-19. Sequenced input: PBMCs or T cells enriched from blood (not recorded which). This chain joins TRBV28 and TRBJ1-2; 7 bases are shared with TRBD1. For the CDR3, the DNA is TGTGCCAGCAGATTGGGAATGACAGGGCACGGCTACACCTTC. It encodes CASRLGMTGHGYTF.